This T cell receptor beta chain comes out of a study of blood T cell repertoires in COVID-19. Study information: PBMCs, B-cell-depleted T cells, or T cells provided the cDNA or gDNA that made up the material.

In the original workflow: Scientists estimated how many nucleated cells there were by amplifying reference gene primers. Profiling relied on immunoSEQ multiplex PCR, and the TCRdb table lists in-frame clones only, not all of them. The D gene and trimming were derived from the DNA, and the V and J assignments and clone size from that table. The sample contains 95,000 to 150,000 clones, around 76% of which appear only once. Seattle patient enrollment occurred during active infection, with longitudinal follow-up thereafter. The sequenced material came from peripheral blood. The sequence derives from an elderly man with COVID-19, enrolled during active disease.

The CDR3 bases are TGTGCCAGCAGCTTCTACACAGGGGATTCACCCCTCCACTTT. It codes for CASSFYTGDSPLHF. The V gene is TRBV13, the J gene TRBJ1-6; 7 bases line up with TRBD1. The CDR3 spans 14 residues. The ends lost 3 bases at V and 8 bases at J; junction bases unmatched: 4. Germline V lookup: CDR1 PRHDT, CDR2 FYEKMQ (reference sequence).